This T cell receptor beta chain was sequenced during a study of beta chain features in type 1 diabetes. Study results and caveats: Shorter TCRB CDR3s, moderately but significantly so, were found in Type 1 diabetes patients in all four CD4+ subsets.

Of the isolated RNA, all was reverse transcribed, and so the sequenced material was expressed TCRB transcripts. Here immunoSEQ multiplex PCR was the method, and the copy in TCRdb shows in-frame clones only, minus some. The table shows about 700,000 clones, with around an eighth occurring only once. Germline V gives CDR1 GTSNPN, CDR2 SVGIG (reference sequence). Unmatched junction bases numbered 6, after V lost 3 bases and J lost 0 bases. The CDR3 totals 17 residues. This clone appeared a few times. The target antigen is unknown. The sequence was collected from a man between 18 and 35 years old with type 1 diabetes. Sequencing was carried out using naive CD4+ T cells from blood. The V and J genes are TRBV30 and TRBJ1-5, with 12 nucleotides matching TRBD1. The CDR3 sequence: CAWSPGTGGYSNQPQHF. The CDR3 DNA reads TGTGCCTGGAGCCCCGGGACAGGGGGCTATAGCAATCAGCCCCAGCATTTT.